The sequence of this T cell receptor (beta chain) was determined in a study of radiotherapy plus CTLA-4 blockade in lung cancer. The overall study: For around 18% of patients, objective responses occurred, and approximately 33% had disease control. Study-level points and caveats: Tumor-derived TCR clones expanded in blood after radiotherapy plus ipilimumab. Response, reportedly, was best predicted by interferon-beta along with early blood T cell clone dynamics.

Patients in the study, people with chemo-refractory metastatic non-small-cell lung cancer, received focal radiation plus ipilimumab CTLA-4 blockade. This clone has more than one count but fewer than ten. The antigen is unknown. Sequencing was performed with immunoSEQ multiplex PCR; in TCRdb, only in-frame clones are kept and a portion is missing. The sample yields about 45,000 clones, around 77% seen once. The germline V gene has CDR1 MNHNY and CDR2 SVGAGI (reference sequence). The V gene end was trimmed by 6 bases and the J gene end by 5 bases; junction bases not matched to a gene: 12. The CDR3 sequence is 16 residues long.

The V call is TRBV6-6, the J call TRBJ2-5; 10 nucleotides match TRBD2. The TCR was taken from a human donor with non-small cell lung cancer who had stable disease on radiotherapy plus ipilimumab. The sequences come from peripheral blood, collected from a patient treated with radiotherapy plus ipilimumab. The CDR3, as DNA: TGTGCCAGCAGACTTAGCGGGGGGCCCGTAGGGGAGACCCAGTACTTC. Protein: CASRLSGGPVGETQYF.